A selection of T cell receptor beta chains follows, all from one sample in a study of identical twins. Each CDR3 protein gets one entry after TCRdb re-called the 5' RACE reads with MiXCR. The data contain some 440,000 distinct CDR3 sequences, roughly 26% of them singletons. These same records also appear under a second study, on T cells expressing NK-cell markers.

Sequenced input: CD4+ T cells sorted from blood. Every receptor here comes from a woman aged 18-30 years in good health. Each CDR3 is given with its conserved first and last residue. D genes are given only for firm matches. Size values are once, few and many counts, or a class for expanded clones, and some rows have none.

15	few	TRBV18	TRBJ1-5	-	TGTGCCAGCTCATCAGGTGGGACCCTCAATCAGCCCCAGCATTTT	CASSSGGTLNQPQHF
13	few	TRBV7-2	TRBJ2-1	-	TGTGCCAGCAGCTTGGGCGGGATGGGTGAGCAGTTCTTC	CASSLGGMGEQFF
16	-	TRBV12-3/TRBV12-4	TRBJ2-2	TRBD2	TGTGCCAGCAGTCAAGTAGCGGGGGGGAACACCGGGGAGCTGTTTTTT	CASSQVAGGNTGELFF
17	few	TRBV6-2/TRBV6-3	TRBJ2-1	TRBD2	TGTGCCAGTCGTCGACTTCAGACCGGGACTAGCGGTAATGAGCAGTTCTTC	CASRRLQTGTSGNEQFF
16	-	TRBV20-1	TRBJ2-1	TRBD2	TGCAGTGCTAGCTCTGTAGCGGGTAGCTCCTACAATGAGCAGTTCTTC	CSASSVAGSSYNEQFF
21	-	TRBV5-1	TRBJ2-1	TRBD2	TGCGCCAGCAGGTTGGTCCCACTCGGGGCACCGGGACTAGCGGGGTACAATGAGCAGTTCTTC	CASRLVPLGAPGLAGYNEQFF
15	-	TRBV11-2	TRBJ1-4	-	TGTGCCAGCAGCACGGGGGCGGGGGCGCAGGAAAAACTGTTTTTT	CASSTGAGAQEKLFF
15	many	TRBV20-1	TRBJ2-3	TRBD2	TGCAGTGCCTTCAGCGGGGGGCGATTCACAGATACGCAGTATTTT	CSAFSGGRFTDTQYF
15	few	TRBV9	TRBJ1-1	TRBD1	TGTGCCAGCAGCTCTCGGACAGGGATGAACACTGAAGCTTTCTTT	CASSSRTGMNTEAFF
15	once	TRBV11-3	TRBJ2-3	-	TGTGCCAGCAGCTTATCGGAGGGGGCCACAGATACGCAGTATTTT	CASSLSEGATDTQYF
15	few	TRBV20-1	TRBJ2-3	TRBD2	TGCAGTGCTAGCGCGATAGCGGGGGCCACAGATACGCAGTATTTT	CSASAIAGATDTQYF
8	-	TRBV29-1	TRBJ2-5	-	TGCAGCGATGACCAGCGGGACTTC	CSDDQRDF